The clone carrying this T cell receptor beta chain was counted at least ten times. As yet, its antigen is unknown. Sorting isolated naive CD8 T cells as CD8+CD4-CCR7+CD45RA+ events. The data derive from a study of molecular identifiers for immune sequencing clone quantification. Whole-study findings and limits: The study found clones above 20 RNA copies held over 98% of effector molecules and under 1% in naive cells.

The CDR3 totals 14 residues. V lost 1 base and J 4 bases, leaving 7 bases between the germline ends. Germline V lookup: CDR1 SGHTA, CDR2 FQGNSA. TCRdb used MiXCR to reprocess the PCR reads, holding one entry per CDR3 protein. This table has 30,000 to 45,000 distinct CDR3 sequences, roughly 18% appearing once. The specimen was naive CD8+ T cells from blood, with Jurkat cell RNA spiked in. As for subset: FACS-sorted CD8+CD4-CCR7+CD45RA+ naive T cells. J is TRBJ2-2 and V is TRBV7-2, with no clear D. The clonotype originates from a human donor in good health. Some libraries in this study had Jurkat cell RNA spiked in. This CDR3 reads CASSLGQSTGELFF. DNA for the CDR3: TGTGCCAGCAGCTTAGGACAATCCACCGGGGAGCTGTTTTTT.